The next 7 T cell receptor beta chains were all read from a single sample in a study of spatial heterogeneity in lung cancer. Which antigens these TCRs recognize remains unknown. As to time point: sample taken at primary tumor resection. Study observations and caveats: For expanded intratumoral alpha and beta TCRs, counts tracked tumor mutation counts.

TCRdb used MiXCR to reprocess the 5' RACE reads, holding one entry per CDR3 protein. This table holds about 12,000 distinct CDR3 sequences, 5% to 6.5% found once. Sample: lung tumor tissue, taken at surgery. The receptors come from a male donor with early-stage non-small cell lung cancer.

The chain recombines TRBV15 with TRBJ2-1, with 12 positions matching TRBD2. CDR1 is LNHNV, CDR2 YYDKDF, per germline (reference sequence). The CDR3 totals 16 residues. J lost 7 bases, V lost 4 bases, and 8 bases had no gene match. CDR3 in DNA: TGTGCCACCAGCAACCGACTAGCGGGAGCTTATAATGAGCAGTTCTTC. This translates into CATSNRLAGAYNEQFF.

This sequence joins TRBV29-1 and TRBJ2-5; D is unresolved. The length of the CDR3 is 11 residues. V was pared by 4 bases and J by 1 base, with 4 bases between. CDR1 SQVTM and CDR2 ANQGSEA come from the germline V gene. CDR3 residues: CSVAAQETQYF. CDR3 sequence (DNA): TGCAGCGTTGCTGCCCAAGAGACCCAGTACTTC.

This clonotype has a count of ten or more. The chain carries TRBV5-4 and TRBJ2-5; TRBD1 aligns across 7 bases. With 4 bases clipped from V and 4 bases from J, the junction kept 10 bases outside the gene matches. Germline V gene sequence: CDR1 SGHNT, CDR2 YYREEE (reference sequence). The CDR3 runs to 15 residues. CDR3 bases: TGTGCCAGCAGCCCCCGGACAGGTCACGGAGAGACCCAGTACTTC. Amino acids: CASSPRTGHGETQYF. Drawing the rest from reference TRBV5-4 and TRBJ2-5, the complete variable domain is ETGVTQSPTHLIKTRGQQVTLRCSSQSGHNTVSWYQQALGQGPQFIFQYYREEENGRGNFPPRFSGLQFPNYSSELNVNALELDDSALYLCASSPRTGHGETQYFGPGTRLLVL.

At least ten counts were recorded for this clonotype. The chain employs TRBV30 and TRBJ2-7; 10 bases map to TRBD1. Trimming at V came to 0 bases and at J to 7 bases, leaving 0 bases not matched to a gene. The CDR3 extends over 12 amino acids. Germline V gives CDR1 GTSNPN, CDR2 SVGIG (reference sequence). The CDR3 here is CAWSVDRGEQYV. In DNA, the CDR3 is TGTGCCTGGAGTGTGGACAGGGGGGAGCAGTACGTC.

This clonotype was detected ten times or more. The V call is TRBV12-1, the J call TRBJ1-2; the table gives TRBD1 as D, unverified against the DNA. TRBV12-1 has pseudogene status. This CDR3 comprises 17 residues. CDR3 sequence: CASSFVTWTGFLGGYTF. DNA of the CDR3: TGTGCCAGCAGCTTTGTAACCTGGACAGGGTTCCTTGGTGGCTACACCTTC.

In nucleotides, the CDR3 is TGTGCCAGCAGTTTACCCGCGGGGGGGGGACTCCGCACAGATACGCAGTATTTT. Protein: CASSLPAGGGLRTDTQYF. The V and J genes are TRBV12-3 or TRBV12-4 and TRBJ2-3; 9 bases agree with TRBD2. The CDR3 has 18 residues. The trim removed 2 bases at V and 1 base at J, leaving 10 bases unmatched.

This clonotype appeared many times. The chain combines TRBV4-3 with TRBJ2-7; TRBD2 agrees at 14 bases. The CDR3 sequence is 17 residues long. After removal of 6 bases from V and 3 bases from J, the junction contained 10 bases not matched to a gene. Germline CDR1 and CDR2: LGHNA and YSLEER. CDR3 residues: CASRRGLAGAEYYEQYV. The CDR3 DNA reads TGCGCCAGCAGGAGGGGACTAGCGGGAGCCGAATACTACGAGCAGTACGTC.